The 15 T cell receptor beta chains given below trace back to one sample, sequenced in a study of prognosis after radiotherapy for stage I lung cancer. Two rounds of multiplex PCR amplified TCR beta CDR3 from genomic DNA. Every TRBV and TRBJ gene had its own specific primer in first-round PCR. TCRdb called the multiplex PCR reads again in MiXCR, with one record for every CDR3 protein. The data show about 26,000 distinct CDR3 sequences, around 41% seen once. This material consisted of PBMCs, taken before or after stereotactic body radiation therapy (not recorded which). The origin of the receptors is a donor older than 45 with non-small cell lung cancer.

This clonotype was observed a single time. The rearrangement joins TRBV18 to TRBJ2-1, with 8 bases fitting TRBD2. The V and J ends lost 4 bases and 5 bases, in that order; junction bases with no gene match: 19. CDR1 is KGHSH and CDR2 is LQKENI in the germline V gene. The CDR3 contains 19 residues. CDR3 DNA: TGTGCCAGCTCACGATATAATGACATAGGGACTAGGGAACACAATGAGCAGTTCTTC. It translates to CASSRYNDIGTREHNEQFF.

This clonotype rates as medium-sized. The rearrangement joins TRBV24-1 to TRBJ1-1; TRBD1 is a possible D gene (5 bases). The V end was cut by 2 bases, the J end by 0 bases, with 9 bases between. This CDR3 is 15 amino acids long. Germline V CDR1 and CDR2: KGHDR, SFDVKD. The CDR3 sequence: CATSDSTGVNTEAFF. Written as DNA, the CDR3 is TGTGCCACCAGTGATTCCACAGGTGTGAACACTGAAGCTTTCTTT.

This clonotype appeared many times. The chain couples TRBV6-1 to TRBJ2-7; D ambiguous. The CDR3 covers 13 residues. The germline V and J ends were trimmed by 5 bases and 6 bases, with 14 bases remaining between them. Germline CDR1 reads MNHNS; CDR2 reads SASEGT. DNA of the CDR3: TGTGCCAGCAGTCGACAATGGGCTGCCGAGCAGTACTTC. Translating it yields CASSRQWAAEQYF.

The table lists this clonotype with many counts. The gene calls are TRBV12-3 or TRBV12-4 and TRBJ1-5; 7 nucleotides agree with TRBD1. The CDR3 totals 15 residues. After removal of 5 bases from V and 4 bases from J, the junction contained 8 bases not matched to a gene. Written as DNA, the CDR3 is TGTGCCAGCAGTGCGCGCGGGACAGTGAATCAGCCCCAGCATTTT. Translation: CASSARGTVNQPQHF.

This clonotype was counted at least ten times. The rearrangement uses TRBV7-2 and TRBJ2-7; maybe TRBD2 (7 bases). This CDR3 has 14 amino acids. Germline V gene lookup returns CDR1 SGHTA and CDR2 FQGNSA. Trimming removed 5 bases at V and 2 bases at J, with 13 bases between. The CDR3 DNA follows: TGTGCCAGCAGCCGAGAGCGGGACACCTACGAGCAGTACTTC. Its translation is CASSRERDTYEQYF. Filled out from reference TRBV7-2 and TRBJ2-7, the complete variable domain reads GAGVSQSPSNKVTEKGKDVELRCDPISGHTALYWYRQSLGQGLEFLIYFQGNSAPDKSGLPSDRFSAERTGGSVSTLTIQRTQQEDSAVYLCASSRERDTYEQYFGPGTRLTVT.

Only a few counts were recorded for this clonotype. Since a much larger clone is just one base distant, this may be a read error. V usage is TRBV6-1 and J usage is TRBJ2-1; 12 positions agree with TRBD2. The V gene's germline CDR1 is MNHNS and CDR2 SASEGT. V was pared by 8 bases and J by 12 bases, with 14 bases of the junction left unmatched. This CDR3 region has 15 residues. CDR3 residues: CASPTSGSTEFGQFF. In DNA form, the CDR3 reads TGTGCCAGCCCGACTAGCGGGAGTACAGAATTTGGGCAGTTCTTC.

Note on this clonotype: Since a far larger clone is one base different, this is likely a read error. The V call is TRBV6-5, the J call TRBJ2-3; 8 bases are a match to TRBD1. The trim removed 5 bases at V and 1 base at J, leaving 8 bases unmatched. The CDR3 extends over 16 amino acids. Germline loops: CDR1 MNHEY, CDR2 SVGAGI. In DNA, the CDR3 is TGTGCCAGCAGTGGGGGACAGGCCCTTGGCACAGATACGCAGTATTTT. Translation: CASSGGQALGTDTQYF.

The gene calls are TRBV30 and TRBJ1-6; no firm D call. Germline V gene data show CDR1 as GTSNPN and CDR2 as SVGIG (reference sequence). Trimming removed 4 bases at V and 8 bases at J, with 12 bases between. The CDR3 consists of 13 residues. The chain's CDR3 is CAWTPNLDSPLHF. The CDR3 DNA follows: TGTGCCTGGACTCCCAACCTGGATTCACCCCTCCACTTT.

The CDR3 loop is CASSAGTSWVASYEQYF. The DNA of the CDR3 is TGTGCCAGCAGCGCGGGGACTAGCTGGGTGGCCTCCTACGAGCAGTACTTC. The chain has TRBV9 and TRBJ2-7; TRBD2 matches 9 bases. From germline, CDR1 is SGDLS and CDR2 YYNGEE. The V gene end was trimmed by 3 bases and the J gene end by 0 bases; junction bases not matched to a gene: 10. The CDR3 is 17 residues long.

This clonotype was picked up many times. The chain recombines TRBV20-1 with TRBJ2-1; unclear D gene. V dropped 6 bases and J dropped 8 bases, with 11 bases sitting between them. Looked up from germline, CDR1 is DFQATT and CDR2 is SNEGSKA (reference sequence). This CDR3 comprises 11 residues. The CDR3 is CSAPDDYEQFF. CDR3 nucleotide sequence: TGCAGTGCCCCGGACGACTATGAGCAGTTCTTC.

With respect to this clonotype: A far larger clone is one nucleotide away, so this likely arose from a read error. This chain links TRBV6-4 with TRBJ2-2; TRBD2 agrees at 13 bases. Germline V gene lookup returns CDR1 MRHNA and CDR2 SNTAGT. There are 17 residues in the CDR3. Here the CDR3 reads CASSQLTSGRSTWELFF. CDR3 DNA: TGTGCCAGCAGTCAACTGACTAGCGGGAGGAGCACCTGGGAGCTGTTTTTT.

There are many counts of this clonotype. The chain couples TRBV3-1 to TRBJ2-5, with TRBD2 as a possible D gene (6 bases). This CDR3 has 15 residues. Between the trimmed V and J ends, which lost 2 bases and 12 bases, there was a span of 22 bases. Germline-derived CDR1 and CDR2 are LGHDT and YNNKEL (reference sequence). DNA for the CDR3: TGTGCCAGCAGCCAAACCCGACTAGGAGGCCTTATAAAGTACTTC. This codes for CASSQTRLGGLIKYF.

This clonotype showed up just once. J is TRBJ2-2 and V is TRBV20-1; the D is unclear. Germline V lookup: CDR1 DFQATT, CDR2 SNEGSKA (reference sequence). Deletions cut 5 bases from V and 2 bases from J, with 9 bases between. The CDR3 runs to 13 residues. CDR3 in amino acids: CSAAAENTGELFF. The CDR3, as DNA: TGCAGTGCTGCCGCGGAAAACACCGGGGAGCTGTTTTTT.

The CDR3 region is CAWIGYRVAFF. The CDR3 nucleotides read TGTGCCTGGATTGGGTACAGGGTTGCGTTCTTC. The chain uses TRBV30 and TRBJ2-1, with D tentatively TRBD1 (6 bases). Deletions cut 4 bases from V and 15 bases from J, with 16 bases between. Per the germline V gene, CDR1 is GTSNPN and CDR2 is SVGIG (reference sequence). This CDR3 is 11 amino acids long.

This sequence joins TRBV5-1 and TRBJ2-7; tentative D call: TRBD1 (6 bases). CDR1 and CDR2 (germline): SGHRS, YFSETQ. The V end was cut by 2 bases, the J end by 0 bases, with 21 bases between. The CDR3 is made up of 18 amino acids. DNA for the CDR3: TGCGCCAGCAGCTTTTCTTCCCGCACGACAGGACACTCCTACGAGCAGTACTTC. This encodes CASSFSSRTTGHSYEQYF.